This TCR beta chain was obtained from a study of metastatic and nonmetastatic thyroid tumors. For the study at large: Thyroid patients, malignant and benign, had repertoires compared across blood and tumor or nodule tissue. Notes on the study in general: Versus benign nodules, malignant thyroid tumors reportedly had significantly higher TCR beta diversity, in blood and tumor.

Each patient went into thyroid surgery without having received any treatment. Details on this clone: Its antigen is currently unknown. Germline and junction disagree at one end, which may indicate a read error.

Germline V gives CDR1 MRHNA, CDR2 SNTAGT. The CDR3 contains 12 residues. Original methodology: The study took CDR3 differences across clinicopathological groups and made a distant-metastasis classifier for papillary thyroid cancer from them. Using MiXCR, TCRdb reanalyzed the PCR reads. These V and J calls are TCRdb output, not the study's own analysis. The table records some 25,000 clones, around 20% of them present only once. The chain uses TRBV6-4 and TRBJ1-1; TRBD1 agrees at 9 bases. The source of this sequence is a male donor with papillary thyroid cancer or a benign thyroid nodule (not recorded which). Some clones in this sample may be carry-over from other donors' samples. What was sequenced was blood. The CDR3 bases are TGTGCCAGCAGGGATAGACAGGGGGAAGCTTTATTT. Its protein is CASRDRQGEALF.